The entry below describes one T cell receptor (beta chain). Its specificity is unknown. These data belong to a study of graft-versus-host responses after intestinal transplantation. Assay used: immunoSEQ multiplex PCR; TCRdb lists only in-frame clones, some missing. The sample lists about 64,000 clones, more than 90% occurring once. This clonotype was sampled from a human donor who was the organ donor for an intestinal transplant. The sequences come from unstimulated CD8+ T cells sorted from spleen or lymph node cells, collected before transplant.

The CDR3 DNA reads as TGTGCCAGCAGTTTACAGGTGCGGGAGGTGGTGGCAGATACGCAGTATTTT. Amino acids: CASSLQVREVVADTQYF. The V call is TRBV28, the J call TRBJ2-3, with TRBD2 matching over 8 bases. Germline V CDR1 and CDR2: MDHEN, SYDVKM. J lost 4 bases, V lost 2 bases, and 11 bases had no gene match. This CDR3 contains 17 residues.